This TCR beta chain is from a study of blood T cell repertoires in COVID-19. Trimming cost V 4 bases and J 6 bases, with 19 bases left between them. From germline, CDR1 is LGHDT and CDR2 YNNKEL (reference sequence). CDR3 size: 15 residues. Sequencing used immunoSEQ multiplex PCR; TCRdb keeps in-frame clones, though not all of them. In the table there are roughly 56,000 clones, more than 85% of which are singletons. The rearrangement links TRBV3-1 (or the pseudogene TRBV3-2) to TRBJ2-7, with TRBD2 as a possible D gene (5 bases). What was sequenced was peripheral blood. This TCR derives from a man aged 45-60 years with active COVID-19. The DNA for the CDR3 is TGTGCCAGCAGCCGACCCGCCGAGGGTGCTCTCGAGCAGTACTTC. This sequence encodes CASSRPAEGALEQYF.